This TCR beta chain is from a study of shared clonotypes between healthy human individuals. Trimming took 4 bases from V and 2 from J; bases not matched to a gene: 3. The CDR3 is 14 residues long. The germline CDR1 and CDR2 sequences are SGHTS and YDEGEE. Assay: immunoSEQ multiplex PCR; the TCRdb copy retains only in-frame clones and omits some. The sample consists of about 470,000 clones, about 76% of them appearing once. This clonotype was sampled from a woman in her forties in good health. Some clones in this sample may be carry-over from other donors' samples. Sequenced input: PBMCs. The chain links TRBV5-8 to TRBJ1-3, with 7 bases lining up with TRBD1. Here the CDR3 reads CASSRGTAGNTIYF. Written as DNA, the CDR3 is TGTGCCAGCAGCCGCGGGACAGCTGGAAACACCATATATTTT.